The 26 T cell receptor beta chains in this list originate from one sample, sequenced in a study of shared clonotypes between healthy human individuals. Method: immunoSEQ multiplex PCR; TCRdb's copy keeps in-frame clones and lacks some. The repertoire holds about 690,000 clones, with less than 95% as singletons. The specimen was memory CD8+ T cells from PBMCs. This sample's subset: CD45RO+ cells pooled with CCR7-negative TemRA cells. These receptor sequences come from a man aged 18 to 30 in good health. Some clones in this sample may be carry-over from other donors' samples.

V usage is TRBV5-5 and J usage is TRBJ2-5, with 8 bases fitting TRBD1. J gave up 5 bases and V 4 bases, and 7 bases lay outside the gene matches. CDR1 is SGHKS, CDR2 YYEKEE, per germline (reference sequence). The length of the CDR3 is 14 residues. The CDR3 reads CASSPRTGRETQYF. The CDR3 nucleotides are TGTGCCAGCAGCCCCCGGACAGGGAGGGAGACCCAGTACTTC.

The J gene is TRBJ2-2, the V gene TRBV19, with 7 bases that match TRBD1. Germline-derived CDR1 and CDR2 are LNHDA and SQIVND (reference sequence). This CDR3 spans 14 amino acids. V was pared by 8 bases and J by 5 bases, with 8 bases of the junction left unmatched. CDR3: CASWGIQGTGELFF. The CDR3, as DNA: TGTGCCAGTTGGGGAATACAGGGGACCGGGGAGCTGTTTTTT. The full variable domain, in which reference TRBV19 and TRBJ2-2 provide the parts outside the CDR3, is DGGITQSPKYLFRKEGQNVTLSCEQNLNHDAMYWYRQDPGQGLRLIYYSQIVNDFQKGDIAEGYSVSREKKESFPLTVTSAQKNPTAFYLCASWGIQGTGELFFGEGSRLTVL.

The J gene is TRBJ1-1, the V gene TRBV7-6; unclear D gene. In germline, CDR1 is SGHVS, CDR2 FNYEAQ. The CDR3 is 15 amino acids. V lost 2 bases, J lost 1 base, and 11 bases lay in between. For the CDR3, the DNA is TGTGCCAGCAGCTTATCTCCCGGACCGAACACTGAAGCTTTCTTT. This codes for CASSLSPGPNTEAFF.

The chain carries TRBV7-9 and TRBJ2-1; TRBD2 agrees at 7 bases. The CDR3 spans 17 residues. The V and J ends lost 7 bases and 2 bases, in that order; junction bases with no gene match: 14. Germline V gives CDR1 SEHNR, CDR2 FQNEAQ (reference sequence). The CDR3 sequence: CASTSGDRHTTYNEQFF. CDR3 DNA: TGTGCCAGCACTAGCGGCGACAGACACACAACCTACAATGAGCAGTTCTTC.

CDR3 in amino acids: CASSQRGSSYEQYF. The CDR3 DNA reads as TGTGCCAGCAGCCAGCGGGGGAGCTCCTACGAGCAGTACTTC. The V call is TRBV7-9, the J call TRBJ2-7; 8 bases are shared with TRBD2. With 5 bases clipped from V and 0 bases from J, the junction kept 3 bases outside the gene matches. Germline V CDR1 and CDR2: SEHNR, FQNEAQ (reference sequence). The CDR3 extends over 14 amino acids. Looking up the rest from reference TRBV7-9 and TRBJ2-7 gives the full variable domain: DTGVSQNPRHKITKRGQNVTFRCDPISEHNRLYWYRQTLGQGPEFLTYFQNEAQLEKSRLLSDRFSAERPKGSFSTLEIQRTEQGDSAMYLCASSQRGSSYEQYFGPGTRLTVT.

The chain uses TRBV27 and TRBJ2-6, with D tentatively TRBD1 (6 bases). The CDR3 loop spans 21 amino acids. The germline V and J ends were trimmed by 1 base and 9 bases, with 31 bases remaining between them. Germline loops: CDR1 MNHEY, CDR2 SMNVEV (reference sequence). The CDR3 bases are TGTGCCAGCAGTTTATGGTCCCAACTCCCAATACAGGGCGAGGGCGTCAACGTCCTGACTTTC. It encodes CASSLWSQLPIQGEGVNVLTF.

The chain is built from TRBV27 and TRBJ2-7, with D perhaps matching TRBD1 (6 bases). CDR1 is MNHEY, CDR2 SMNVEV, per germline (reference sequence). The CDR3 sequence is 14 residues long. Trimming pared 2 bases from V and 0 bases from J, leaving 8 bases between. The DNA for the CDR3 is TGTGCCAGCAGTTTAGTACAGGGCTCCTACGAGCAGTACTTC. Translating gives CASSLVQGSYEQYF.

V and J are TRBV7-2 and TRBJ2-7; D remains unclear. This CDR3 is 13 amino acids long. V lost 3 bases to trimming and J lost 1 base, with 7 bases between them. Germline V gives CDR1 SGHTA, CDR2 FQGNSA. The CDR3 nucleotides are TGTGCCAGCAGCTTCTACCCATCCTACGAGCAGTACTTC. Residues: CASSFYPSYEQYF.

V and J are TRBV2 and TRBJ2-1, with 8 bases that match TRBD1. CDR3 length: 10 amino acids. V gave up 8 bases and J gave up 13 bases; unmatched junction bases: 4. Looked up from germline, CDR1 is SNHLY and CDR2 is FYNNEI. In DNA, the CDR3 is TGTGCCAGCCTTGGACAGGGTCAGTTCTTC. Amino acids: CASLGQGQFF.

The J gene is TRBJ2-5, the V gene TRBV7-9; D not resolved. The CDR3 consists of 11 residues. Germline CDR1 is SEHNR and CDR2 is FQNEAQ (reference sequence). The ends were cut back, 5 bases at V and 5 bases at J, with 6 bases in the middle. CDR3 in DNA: TGTGCCAGCAGCCCCTCGGAGACCCAGTACTTC. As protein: CASSPSETQYF.

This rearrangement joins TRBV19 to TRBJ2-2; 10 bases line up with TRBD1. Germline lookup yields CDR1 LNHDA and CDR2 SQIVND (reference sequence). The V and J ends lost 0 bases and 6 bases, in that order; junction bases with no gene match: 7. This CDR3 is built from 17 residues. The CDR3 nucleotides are TGTGCCAGTAGTATAGATACCGACAGGGGGCTTGCCGGGGAGCTGTTTTTT. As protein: CASSIDTDRGLAGELFF.

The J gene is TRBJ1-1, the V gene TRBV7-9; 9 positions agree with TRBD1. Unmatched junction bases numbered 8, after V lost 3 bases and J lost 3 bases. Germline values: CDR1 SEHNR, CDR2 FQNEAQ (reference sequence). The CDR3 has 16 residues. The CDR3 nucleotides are TGTGCCAGCAGCTTTGGACAGGGGTTATTTGACACTGAAGCTTTCTTT. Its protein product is CASSFGQGLFDTEAFF. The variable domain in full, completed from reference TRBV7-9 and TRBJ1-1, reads DTGVSQNPRHKITKRGQNVTFRCDPISEHNRLYWYRQTLGQGPEFLTYFQNEAQLEKSRLLSDRFSAERPKGSFSTLEIQRTEQGDSAMYLCASSFGQGLFDTEAFFGQGTRLTVV.

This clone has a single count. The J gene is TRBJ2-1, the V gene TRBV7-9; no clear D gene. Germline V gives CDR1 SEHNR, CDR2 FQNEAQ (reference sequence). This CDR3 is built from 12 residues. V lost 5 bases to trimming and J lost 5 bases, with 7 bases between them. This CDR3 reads CASSTGHNEQFF. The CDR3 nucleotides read TGTGCCAGCAGCACGGGCCACAATGAGCAGTTCTTC.

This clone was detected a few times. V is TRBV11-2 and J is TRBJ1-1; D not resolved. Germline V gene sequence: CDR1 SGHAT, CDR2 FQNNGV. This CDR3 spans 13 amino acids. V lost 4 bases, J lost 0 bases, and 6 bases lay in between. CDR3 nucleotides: TGTGCCAGCAGCTCTACAGTGAACACTGAAGCTTTCTTT. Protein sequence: CASSSTVNTEAFF.

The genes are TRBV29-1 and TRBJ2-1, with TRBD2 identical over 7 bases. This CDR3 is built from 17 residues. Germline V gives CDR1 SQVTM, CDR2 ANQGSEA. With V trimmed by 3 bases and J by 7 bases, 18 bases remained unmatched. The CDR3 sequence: CSVEGIIAGALRNEQFF. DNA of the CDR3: TGCAGCGTTGAGGGAATAATTGCGGGAGCACTTAGGAATGAGCAGTTCTTC.

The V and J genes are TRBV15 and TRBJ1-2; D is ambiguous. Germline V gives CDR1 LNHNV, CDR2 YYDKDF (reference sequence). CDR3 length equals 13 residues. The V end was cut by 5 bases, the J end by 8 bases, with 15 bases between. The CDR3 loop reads CATSHKAFQGYTF. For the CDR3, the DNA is TGTGCCACCAGCCATAAGGCTTTTCAGGGCTACACCTTC.

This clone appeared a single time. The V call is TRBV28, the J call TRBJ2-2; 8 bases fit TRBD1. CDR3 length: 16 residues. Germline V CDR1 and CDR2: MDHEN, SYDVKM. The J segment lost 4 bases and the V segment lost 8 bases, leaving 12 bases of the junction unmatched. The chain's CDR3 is CASSRQGFVRTGELFF. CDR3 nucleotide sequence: TGTGCCAGCTCGCGACAGGGGTTCGTTCGCACCGGGGAGCTGTTTTTT.

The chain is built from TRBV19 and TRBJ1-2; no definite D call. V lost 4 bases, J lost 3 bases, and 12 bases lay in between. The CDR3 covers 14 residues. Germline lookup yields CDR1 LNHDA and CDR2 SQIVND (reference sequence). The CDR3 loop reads CASSTHTGDYGYTF. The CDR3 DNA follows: TGTGCCAGTAGTACGCACACGGGTGACTATGGCTACACCTTC. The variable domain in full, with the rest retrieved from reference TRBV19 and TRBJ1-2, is DGGITQSPKYLFRKEGQNVTLSCEQNLNHDAMYWYRQDPGQGLRLIYYSQIVNDFQKGDIAEGYSVSREKKESFPLTVTSAQKNPTAFYLCASSTHTGDYGYTFGSGTRLTVV.

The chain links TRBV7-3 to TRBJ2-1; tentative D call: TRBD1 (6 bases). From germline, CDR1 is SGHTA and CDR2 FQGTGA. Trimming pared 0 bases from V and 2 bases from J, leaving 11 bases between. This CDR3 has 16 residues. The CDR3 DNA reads TGTGCCAGCAGCTTAACAGGGGCAGGGGCCTACAATGAGCAGTTCTTC. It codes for CASSLTGAGAYNEQFF.

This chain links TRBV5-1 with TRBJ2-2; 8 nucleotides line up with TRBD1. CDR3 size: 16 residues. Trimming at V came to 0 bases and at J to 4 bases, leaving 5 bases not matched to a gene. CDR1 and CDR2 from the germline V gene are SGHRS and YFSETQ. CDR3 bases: TGCGCCAGCAGCTTGGCGGCAGGGGGCAGCACCGGGGAGCTGTTTTTT. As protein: CASSLAAGGSTGELFF. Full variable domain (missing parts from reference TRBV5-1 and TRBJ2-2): KAGVTQTPRYLIKTRGQQVTLSCSPISGHRSVSWYQQTPGQGLQFLFEYFSETQRNKGNFPGRFSGRQFSNSRSEMNVSTLELGDSALYLCASSLAAGGSTGELFFGEGSRLTVL.

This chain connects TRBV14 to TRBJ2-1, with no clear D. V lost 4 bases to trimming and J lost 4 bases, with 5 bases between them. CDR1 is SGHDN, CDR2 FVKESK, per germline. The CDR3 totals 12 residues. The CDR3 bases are TGTGCCAGCAGCCTGATTTACAATGAGCAGTTCTTC. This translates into CASSLIYNEQFF.

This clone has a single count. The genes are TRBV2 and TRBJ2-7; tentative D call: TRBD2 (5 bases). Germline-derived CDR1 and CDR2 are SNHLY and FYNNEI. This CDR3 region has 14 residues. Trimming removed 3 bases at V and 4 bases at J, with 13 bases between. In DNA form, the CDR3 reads TGTGCCAGCAGTGACCGGGGTCAGACTTACGAGCAGTACTTC. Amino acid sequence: CASSDRGQTYEQYF.

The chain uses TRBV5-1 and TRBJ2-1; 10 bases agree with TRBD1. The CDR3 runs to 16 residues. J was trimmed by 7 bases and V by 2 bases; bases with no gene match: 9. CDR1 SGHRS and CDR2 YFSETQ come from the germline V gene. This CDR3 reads CASSLRQGAGKNEQFF. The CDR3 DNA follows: TGCGCCAGCAGCTTAAGACAGGGGGCAGGAAAGAATGAGCAGTTCTTC.

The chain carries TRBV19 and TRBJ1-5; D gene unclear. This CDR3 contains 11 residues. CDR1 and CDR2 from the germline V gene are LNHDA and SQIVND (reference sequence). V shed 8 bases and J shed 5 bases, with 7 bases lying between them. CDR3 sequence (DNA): TGTGCCAGTGGGCAGGATCAGCCCCAGCATTTT. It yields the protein CASGQDQPQHF.

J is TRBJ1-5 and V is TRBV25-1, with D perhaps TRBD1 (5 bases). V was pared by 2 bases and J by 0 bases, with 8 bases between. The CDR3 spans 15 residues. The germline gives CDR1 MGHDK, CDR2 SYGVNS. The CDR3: CASSERGYSNQPQHF. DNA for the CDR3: TGTGCCAGCAGTGAAAGGGGTTATAGCAATCAGCCCCAGCATTTT.

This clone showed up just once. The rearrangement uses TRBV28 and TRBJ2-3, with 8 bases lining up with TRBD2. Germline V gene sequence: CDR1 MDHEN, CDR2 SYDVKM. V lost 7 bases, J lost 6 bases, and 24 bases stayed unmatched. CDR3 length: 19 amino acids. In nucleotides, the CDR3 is TGTGCCAGCATCCTTCGAAGGGGAGTTAGGAGCGGGGGCGCCGATACGCAGTATTTT. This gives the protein CASILRRGVRSGGADTQYF.